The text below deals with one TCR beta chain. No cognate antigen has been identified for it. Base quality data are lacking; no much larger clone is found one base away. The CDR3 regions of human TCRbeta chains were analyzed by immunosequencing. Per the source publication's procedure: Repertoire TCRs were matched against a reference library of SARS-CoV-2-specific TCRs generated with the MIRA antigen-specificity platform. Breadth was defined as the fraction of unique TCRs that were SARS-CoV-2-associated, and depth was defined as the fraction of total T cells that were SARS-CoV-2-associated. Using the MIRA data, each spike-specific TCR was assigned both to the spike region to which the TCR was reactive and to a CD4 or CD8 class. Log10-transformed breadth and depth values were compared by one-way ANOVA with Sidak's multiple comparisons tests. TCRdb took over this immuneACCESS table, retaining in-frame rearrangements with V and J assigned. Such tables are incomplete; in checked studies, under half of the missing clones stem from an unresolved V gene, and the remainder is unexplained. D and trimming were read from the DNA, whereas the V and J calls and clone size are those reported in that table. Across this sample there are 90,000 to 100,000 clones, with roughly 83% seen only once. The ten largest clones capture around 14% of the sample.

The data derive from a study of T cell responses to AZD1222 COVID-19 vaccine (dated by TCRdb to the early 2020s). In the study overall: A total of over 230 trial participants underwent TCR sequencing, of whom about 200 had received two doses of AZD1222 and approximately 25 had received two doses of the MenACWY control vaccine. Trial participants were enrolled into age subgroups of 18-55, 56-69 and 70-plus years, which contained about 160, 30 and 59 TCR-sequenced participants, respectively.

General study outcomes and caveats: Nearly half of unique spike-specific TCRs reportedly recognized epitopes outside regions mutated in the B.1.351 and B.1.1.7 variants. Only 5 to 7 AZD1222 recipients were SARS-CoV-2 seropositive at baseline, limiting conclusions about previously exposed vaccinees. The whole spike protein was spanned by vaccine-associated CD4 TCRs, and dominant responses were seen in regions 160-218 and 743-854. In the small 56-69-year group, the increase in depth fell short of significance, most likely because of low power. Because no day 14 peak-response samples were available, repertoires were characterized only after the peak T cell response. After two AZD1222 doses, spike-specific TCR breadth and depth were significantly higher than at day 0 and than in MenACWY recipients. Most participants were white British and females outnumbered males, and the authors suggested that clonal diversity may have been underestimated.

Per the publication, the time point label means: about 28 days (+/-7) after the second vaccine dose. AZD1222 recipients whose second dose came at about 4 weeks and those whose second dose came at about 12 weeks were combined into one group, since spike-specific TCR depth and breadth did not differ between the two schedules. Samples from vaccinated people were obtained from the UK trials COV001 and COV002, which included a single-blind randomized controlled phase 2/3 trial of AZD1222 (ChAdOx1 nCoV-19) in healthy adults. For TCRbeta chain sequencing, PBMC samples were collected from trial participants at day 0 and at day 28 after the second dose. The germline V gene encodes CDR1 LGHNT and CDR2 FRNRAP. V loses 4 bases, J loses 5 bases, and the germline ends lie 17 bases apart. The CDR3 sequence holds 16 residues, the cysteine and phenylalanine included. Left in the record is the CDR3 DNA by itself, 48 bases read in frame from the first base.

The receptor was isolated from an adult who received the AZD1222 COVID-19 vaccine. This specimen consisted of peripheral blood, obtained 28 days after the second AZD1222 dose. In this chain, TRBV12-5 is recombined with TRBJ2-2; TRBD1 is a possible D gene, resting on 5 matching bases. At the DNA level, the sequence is TGTGCTAGTGGTTCCGGTACTACAGGACCGACCGGGGAGCTGTTTTTT. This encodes CASGSGTTGPTGELFF.